The rows below give T cell receptor beta chains drawn from one sample of a study of CD8+ T cells in alopecia areata. Method: immunoSEQ multiplex PCR; TCRdb's copy keeps in-frame clones and lacks some. The sample consists of 130,000 to 150,000 clones, 80% to 90% of them appearing once. The input for sequencing was CD8+ T cells sorted from blood, taken at week 4, from a patient treated with tofacitinib. These receptor sequences come from a human donor with alopecia areata. Both conserved end residues are part of each CDR3. Each record gives: J gene, V gene, clone size, D gene, CDR3 protein, CDR3 DNA. D genes are given only for firm matches. Size tells how often a clone was seen (once, few, many) or the class of an expanded clone, and some rows leave it out.

J gene: TRBJ2-7; V gene: TRBV5-1; clone size: -; D gene: -; CDR3 protein: CASSLGSSYEQYF; CDR3 DNA: TGCGCCAGCAGCTTGGGCAGTTCCTACGAGCAGTACTTC
J gene: TRBJ2-7; V gene: TRBV30; clone size: -; D gene: -; CDR3 protein: CAWSDEGTYEQYF; CDR3 DNA: TGTGCCTGGAGTGATGAGGGGACTTACGAGCAGTACTTC
J gene: TRBJ2-3; V gene: TRBV4-3; clone size: -; D gene: -; CDR3 protein: CASSNLRWGVGTDTQYF; CDR3 DNA: TGCGCCAGCAGTAACCTCCGGTGGGGCGTAGGGACAGATACGCAGTATTTT
J gene: TRBJ2-7; V gene: TRBV6-1; clone size: -; D gene: TRBD2; CDR3 protein: CASSEGVGLPYEQYF; CDR3 DNA: TGTGCCAGCAGTGAAGGAGTGGGACTACCCTACGAGCAGTACTTC
J gene: TRBJ2-5; V gene: TRBV4-1; clone size: -; D gene: TRBD1; CDR3 protein: CASSRTGTGNQETQYF; CDR3 DNA: TGCGCCAGCAGCCGGACCGGGACAGGGAACCAAGAGACCCAGTACTTC
J gene: TRBJ1-1; V gene: TRBV29-1; clone size: -; D gene: -; CDR3 protein: CSYLRGTEAFF; CDR3 DNA: TGCAGCTACCTCAGGGGCACTGAAGCTTTCTTT
J gene: TRBJ2-1; V gene: TRBV27; clone size: -; D gene: -; CDR3 protein: CASSSFRGNEQFF; CDR3 DNA: TGTGCCAGCAGTTCTTTCCGGGGAAATGAGCAGTTCTTC
J gene: TRBJ2-5; V gene: TRBV7-6; clone size: -; D gene: -; CDR3 protein: CASSFSGVVETQYF; CDR3 DNA: TGTGCCAGCAGCTTCTCAGGGGTCGTCGAGACCCAGTACTTC
J gene: TRBJ1-5; V gene: TRBV4-1; clone size: -; D gene: -; CDR3 protein: CASSQVGGAGLLHF; CDR3 DNA: TGCGCCAGCAGCCAAGTAGGTGGTGCAGGTCTCTTGCATTTT
J gene: TRBJ2-1; V gene: TRBV6-5; clone size: -; D gene: TRBD2; CDR3 protein: CASTLTGGGNEQFF; CDR3 DNA: TGTGCCAGCACCCTAACGGGAGGGGGCAATGAGCAGTTCTTC
J gene: TRBJ2-5; V gene: TRBV29-1; clone size: -; D gene: TRBD2; CDR3 protein: CSVDGLAGLWREETQYF; CDR3 DNA: TGCAGCGTTGATGGACTAGCGGGCTTGTGGAGGGAAGAGACCCAGTACTTC
J gene: TRBJ1-1; V gene: TRBV27; clone size: -; D gene: -; CDR3 protein: CASSLTGTNTEAFF; CDR3 DNA: TGTGCCAGCAGTTTGACCGGAACGAACACTGAAGCTTTCTTT
J gene: TRBJ1-2; V gene: TRBV2; clone size: -; D gene: -; CDR3 protein: CASRDSYDGYTF; CDR3 DNA: TGTGCCAGCAGGGACAGTTACGATGGCTACACCTTC
J gene: TRBJ2-3; V gene: TRBV7-9; clone size: -; D gene: TRBD2; CDR3 protein: CASSRTSGGSDTQYF; CDR3 DNA: TGTGCCAGCAGCAGGACTAGCGGGGGTTCAGATACGCAGTATTTT
J gene: TRBJ2-3; V gene: TRBV7-2; clone size: once; D gene: TRBD1; CDR3 protein: CASSLRGTGADTQYF; CDR3 DNA: TGTGCCAGCAGCCTACGGGGGACAGGGGCAGATACGCAGTATTTT
J gene: TRBJ1-1; V gene: TRBV19; clone size: -; D gene: TRBD1; CDR3 protein: CASSTGGAFTEAFF; CDR3 DNA: TGTGCCAGTAGCACAGGGGGCGCATTCACTGAAGCTTTCTTT
J gene: TRBJ2-3; V gene: TRBV7-8; clone size: -; D gene: -; CDR3 protein: CASTPGGSGTDTQYF; CDR3 DNA: TGTGCCAGCACCCCAGGGGGTAGCGGGACAGATACGCAGTATTTT
J gene: TRBJ2-3; V gene: TRBV7-2; clone size: -; D gene: -; CDR3 protein: CASSLEAALTDTQYF; CDR3 DNA: TGTGCCAGCAGCTTAGAAGCGGCTTTGACAGATACGCAGTATTTT
J gene: TRBJ1-5; V gene: TRBV6-5; clone size: -; D gene: -; CDR3 protein: CASSPRAGNQPQHF; CDR3 DNA: TGTGCCAGCAGCCCAAGGGCGGGCAATCAGCCCCAGCATTTT
J gene: TRBJ2-7; V gene: TRBV7-9; clone size: -; D gene: -; CDR3 protein: CASSFGGGDSYEQYF; CDR3 DNA: TGTGCCAGCAGCTTTGGTGGGGGTGACTCCTACGAGCAGTACTTC
J gene: TRBJ2-6; V gene: TRBV4-1; clone size: -; D gene: -; CDR3 protein: CASSPPTSSGANVLTF; CDR3 DNA: TGCGCCAGCAGCCCCCCGACAAGCTCTGGGGCCAACGTCCTGACTTTC
J gene: TRBJ1-2; V gene: TRBV20-1; clone size: -; D gene: -; CDR3 protein: CSARRGSGYTF; CDR3 DNA: TGCAGTGCTAGGCGGGGATCTGGCTACACCTTC
J gene: TRBJ2-7; V gene: TRBV14; clone size: -; D gene: -; CDR3 protein: CASSPGSGYEQYF; CDR3 DNA: TGTGCCAGCAGCCCGGGGTCTGGTTACGAGCAGTACTTC
J gene: TRBJ2-7; V gene: TRBV7-9; clone size: -; D gene: -; CDR3 protein: CASSWGTKNYEQYF; CDR3 DNA: TGTGCCAGCAGCTGGGGGACAAAGAACTACGAGCAGTACTTC
J gene: TRBJ2-7; V gene: TRBV6-6; clone size: -; D gene: -; CDR3 protein: CASSSHPYEQYF; CDR3 DNA: TGTGCCAGCAGTTCCCACCCCTACGAGCAGTACTTC
J gene: TRBJ2-2; V gene: TRBV4-2; clone size: -; D gene: -; CDR3 protein: CASSQMDYPNTGELFF; CDR3 DNA: TGTGCCAGCAGCCAAATGGACTACCCGAACACCGGGGAGCTGTTTTTT
J gene: TRBJ2-7; V gene: TRBV23-1; clone size: -; D gene: TRBD1; CDR3 protein: CASSHWTGAKTLEQYF; CDR3 DNA: TGCGCCAGCAGTCACTGGACAGGGGCTAAGACACTCGAGCAGTACTTC
J gene: TRBJ2-2; V gene: TRBV6-5; clone size: -; D gene: -; CDR3 protein: CASSYGVGTGELFF; CDR3 DNA: TGTGCCAGCAGTTACGGGGTGGGAACCGGGGAGCTGTTTTTT
J gene: TRBJ1-5; V gene: TRBV6-5; clone size: -; D gene: -; CDR3 protein: CASSPDRSNQPQHF; CDR3 DNA: TGTGCCAGCAGTCCTGACAGGAGCAATCAGCCCCAGCATTTT
J gene: TRBJ2-5; V gene: TRBV20-1; clone size: -; D gene: -; CDR3 protein: CSARQVGTQYF; CDR3 DNA: TGCAGTGCTAGGCAAGTGGGGACCCAGTACTTC
J gene: TRBJ2-2; V gene: TRBV29-1; clone size: -; D gene: -; CDR3 protein: CSVKGETGELFF; CDR3 DNA: TGCAGCGTGAAGGGGGAAACCGGGGAGCTGTTTTTT
J gene: TRBJ2-2; V gene: TRBV6-1; clone size: once; D gene: TRBD2; CDR3 protein: CASSAPLVAGASYTGELFF; CDR3 DNA: TGTGCCAGCAGTGCGCCTCTTGTAGCGGGGGCCTCTTACACCGGGGAGCTGTTTTTT
J gene: TRBJ1-5; V gene: TRBV7-2; clone size: -; D gene: -; CDR3 protein: CASSLKSQSNQPQHF; CDR3 DNA: TGTGCCAGCAGCTTAAAAAGTCAGAGCAATCAGCCCCAGCATTTT
J gene: TRBJ2-7; V gene: TRBV29-1; clone size: -; D gene: TRBD1; CDR3 protein: CSVVPGQATSYEQYF; CDR3 DNA: TGCAGCGTTGTTCCGGGACAGGCTACATCCTACGAGCAGTACTTC
J gene: TRBJ2-3; V gene: TRBV9; clone size: once; D gene: -; CDR3 protein: CASSVDGGGGVLVYF; CDR3 DNA: TGTGCCAGCAGCGTAGATGGGGGCGGCGGAGTATTGGTGTATTTT
J gene: TRBJ2-7; V gene: TRBV5-1; clone size: once; D gene: TRBD1; CDR3 protein: CASSLARGQLNEQYF; CDR3 DNA: TGCGCCAGCAGCTTGGCCAGGGGGCAATTAAACGAGCAGTACTTC
J gene: TRBJ2-5; V gene: TRBV13; clone size: -; D gene: -; CDR3 protein: CASSLGGGPGVTQYF; CDR3 DNA: TGTGCCAGCAGCTTAGGCGGCGGCCCGGGGGTGACCCAGTACTTC
J gene: TRBJ2-1; V gene: TRBV4-2; clone size: -; D gene: -; CDR3 protein: CASSPSISGSSSYNEQFF; CDR3 DNA: TGTGCCAGCAGCCCCTCTATAAGCGGGTCGAGCTCCTACAATGAGCAGTTCTTC
J gene: TRBJ1-4; V gene: TRBV30; clone size: -; D gene: -; CDR3 protein: CAWSVRGLVNEKLFF; CDR3 DNA: TGTGCCTGGAGTGTACGGGGGCTGGTTAATGAAAAACTGTTTTTT
J gene: TRBJ2-7; V gene: TRBV30; clone size: -; D gene: -; CDR3 protein: CAWSLESSSYEQYF; CDR3 DNA: TGTGCCTGGAGTCTCGAGTCGAGCTCCTACGAGCAGTACTTC
J gene: TRBJ1-6; V gene: TRBV10-2; clone size: once; D gene: -; CDR3 protein: CASRMYEGDALHF; CDR3 DNA: TGCGCCAGCAGGATGTACGAGGGAGACGCCCTCCACTTT
J gene: TRBJ1-6; V gene: TRBV7-9; clone size: -; D gene: -; CDR3 protein: CASSPGYRTPLHF; CDR3 DNA: TGTGCCAGCAGCCCAGGGTATAGAACACCCCTCCACTTT
J gene: TRBJ2-5; V gene: TRBV7-9; clone size: -; D gene: TRBD1; CDR3 protein: CASSPPRTGAGETQYF; CDR3 DNA: TGTGCCAGCAGCCCGCCAAGGACAGGGGCTGGGGAGACCCAGTACTTC
J gene: TRBJ2-7; V gene: TRBV11-2; clone size: -; D gene: -; CDR3 protein: CASSLDVWAGATYEQYF; CDR3 DNA: TGTGCCAGCAGCTTAGATGTATGGGCAGGGGCGACCTACGAGCAGTACTTC
J gene: TRBJ2-3; V gene: TRBV4-3; clone size: -; D gene: TRBD1; CDR3 protein: CASSRGTGIDTQYF; CDR3 DNA: TGCGCCAGCAGCCGCGGGACAGGGATCGATACGCAGTATTTT
J gene: TRBJ2-3; V gene: TRBV29-1; clone size: once; D gene: TRBD2; CDR3 protein: CSVEVGGRGVTDTQYF; CDR3 DNA: TGCAGCGTTGAAGTGGGAGGGCGCGGGGTCACAGATACGCAGTATTTT
J gene: TRBJ1-2; V gene: TRBV19; clone size: -; D gene: TRBD1; CDR3 protein: CARADRLGYTF; CDR3 DNA: TGTGCCAGGGCGGACAGGCTGGGCTACACCTTC
J gene: TRBJ2-1; V gene: TRBV5-1; clone size: -; D gene: TRBD1; CDR3 protein: CASLPGTGSHEQFF; CDR3 DNA: TGCGCCAGCCTCCCCGGGACAGGGTCACACGAGCAGTTCTTC
J gene: TRBJ2-1; V gene: TRBV7-3; clone size: -; D gene: -; CDR3 protein: CASSLTDSNEQFF; CDR3 DNA: TGTGCCAGCAGCTTAACAGACAGCAATGAGCAGTTCTTC
J gene: TRBJ2-5; V gene: TRBV7-9; clone size: -; D gene: -; CDR3 protein: CASSPPRLGKETQYF; CDR3 DNA: TGTGCCAGCAGCCCCCCCCGATTGGGGAAAGAGACCCAGTACTTC
J gene: TRBJ1-1; V gene: TRBV7-9; clone size: -; D gene: TRBD1; CDR3 protein: CASSLQGTALDEAFF; CDR3 DNA: TGTGCCAGCAGCTTGCAAGGGACAGCCCTTGATGAAGCTTTCTTT
J gene: TRBJ2-5; V gene: TRBV5-1; clone size: -; D gene: TRBD1; CDR3 protein: CASSSVPDRGEETQYF; CDR3 DNA: TGCGCCAGCAGCTCGGTCCCTGACAGGGGGGAAGAGACCCAGTACTTC
J gene: TRBJ2-7; V gene: TRBV15; clone size: -; D gene: -; CDR3 protein: CATSRGTGSYEQYF; CDR3 DNA: TGTGCCACCAGCAGAGGTACCGGCTCCTACGAGCAGTACTTC
J gene: TRBJ2-7; V gene: TRBV5-4; clone size: -; D gene: -; CDR3 protein: CASRTGSSYEQYF; CDR3 DNA: TGTGCCAGCAGGACAGGAAGCTCCTACGAGCAGTACTTC
J gene: TRBJ2-1; V gene: TRBV5-6; clone size: -; D gene: TRBD2; CDR3 protein: CASSTRLAGSIYNEQFF; CDR3 DNA: TGTGCCAGCAGCACCCGACTAGCGGGGTCAATCTACAATGAGCAGTTCTTC